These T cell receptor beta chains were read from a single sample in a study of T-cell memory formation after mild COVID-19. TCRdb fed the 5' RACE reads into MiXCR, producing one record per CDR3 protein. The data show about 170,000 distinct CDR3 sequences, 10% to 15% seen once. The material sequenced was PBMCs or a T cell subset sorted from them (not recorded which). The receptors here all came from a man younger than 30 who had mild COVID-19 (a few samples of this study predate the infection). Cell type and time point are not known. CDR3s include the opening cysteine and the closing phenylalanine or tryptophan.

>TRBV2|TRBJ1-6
CASSGGSLVVAPLHF
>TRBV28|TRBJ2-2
CASTQWGTGELFF
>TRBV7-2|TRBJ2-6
CASSLALGANVLTF
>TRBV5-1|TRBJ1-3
CASRLQGSGNTIYF
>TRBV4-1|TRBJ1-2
CASSQDPGAGYGYTF
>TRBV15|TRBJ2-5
CATSRVRRGGPGETQYF
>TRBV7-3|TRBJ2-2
CASSSTGTGTGGELFF
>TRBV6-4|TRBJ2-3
CASSDGTGADTQYF
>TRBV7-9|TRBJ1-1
CASSVMDSSTEAFF
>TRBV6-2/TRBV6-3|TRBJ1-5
CASSRDRVYQPQHF
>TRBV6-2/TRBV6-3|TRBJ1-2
CASDSGGGADGYTF
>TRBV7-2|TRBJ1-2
CASSAREGARDGYTF
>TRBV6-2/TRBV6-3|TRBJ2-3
CASSRGLSDTQYF
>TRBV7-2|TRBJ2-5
CASASGLAQTQYF
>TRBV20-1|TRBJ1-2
CSAGTGTGDLGGYTF
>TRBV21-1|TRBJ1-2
CASKDRGPDYGYTF
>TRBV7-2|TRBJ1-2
CASSLNGFYGYTF
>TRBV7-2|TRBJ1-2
CASSRQGDYGYTF
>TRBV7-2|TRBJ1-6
CASSVGGGIPPLHF
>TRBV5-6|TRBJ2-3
CASSLPRGNRADTQYF
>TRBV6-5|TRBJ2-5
CASSRDRPPGETQYF
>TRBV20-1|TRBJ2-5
CSARTGGSFEETQYF